The entry below gives a single T cell receptor beta chain sequence along with its context. The antigen is unknown. A CD45RO/CCR7/CD25/CD127/CD95/CD27 panel sorted naive, central memory, regulatory and stem cell-like memory CD4+ cells. This entry is derived from a study of beta chain features in type 1 diabetes. Study-wide points: Moderate but significant shortening of TCRB CDR3s was recorded in all four CD4+ subsets from Type 1 diabetes patients. Patients' naive, central memory and Treg TCRB repertoires seemed closer to one another than those of healthy donors. Any HLA type influence on TCRB rearrangement was left unresolved here.

Isolated RNA was reverse transcribed in full, so expressed TCRB transcripts were sequenced. Sequenced by immunoSEQ multiplex PCR; TCRdb stores in-frame clones only, minus some. The sample gives 120,000 to 150,000 clones, approximately 13% of which show up once; less than 1.5% is in the top ten. The sequenced sample was central memory CD4+ T cells from blood. This TCR derives from a man younger than 35 with type 1 diabetes.

This CDR3 is CASSPRQGGGYTF. The CDR3 DNA reads TGTGCCAGCAGCCCTAGACAGGGTGGGGGCTACACCTTC. The chain carries TRBV9 and TRBJ1-2; 7 bases align to TRBD1. V was pared by 4 bases and J by 8 bases, with 8 bases of the junction left unmatched. CDR3 size: 13 residues. CDR1 and CDR2 (germline): SGDLS, YYNGEE.